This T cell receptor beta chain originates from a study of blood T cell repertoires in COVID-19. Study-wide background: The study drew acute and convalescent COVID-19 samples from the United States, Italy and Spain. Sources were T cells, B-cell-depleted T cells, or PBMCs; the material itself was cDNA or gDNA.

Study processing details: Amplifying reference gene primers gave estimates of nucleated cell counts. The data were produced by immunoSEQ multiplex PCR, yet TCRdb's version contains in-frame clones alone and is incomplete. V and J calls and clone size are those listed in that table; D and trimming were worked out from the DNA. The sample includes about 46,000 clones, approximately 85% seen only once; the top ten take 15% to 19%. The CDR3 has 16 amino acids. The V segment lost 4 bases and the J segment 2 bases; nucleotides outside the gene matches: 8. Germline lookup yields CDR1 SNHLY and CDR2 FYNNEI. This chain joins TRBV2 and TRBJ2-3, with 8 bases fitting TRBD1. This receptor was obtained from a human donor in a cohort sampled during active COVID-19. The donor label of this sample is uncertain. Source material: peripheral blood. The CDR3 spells CASSGRQGTLTDTQYF. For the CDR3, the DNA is TGTGCCAGCAGTGGTAGACAGGGGACTCTCACAGATACGCAGTATTTT.